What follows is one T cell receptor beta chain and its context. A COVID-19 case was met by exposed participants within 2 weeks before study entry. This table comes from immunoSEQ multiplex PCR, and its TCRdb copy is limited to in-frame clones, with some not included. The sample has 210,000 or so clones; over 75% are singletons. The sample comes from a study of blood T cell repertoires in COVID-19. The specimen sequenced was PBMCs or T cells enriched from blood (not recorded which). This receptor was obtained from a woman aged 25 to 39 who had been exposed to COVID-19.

The CDR3 sequence is CATSRDPAEEQFF. CDR3 sequence (DNA): TGTGCCACCAGCAGAGATCCGGCGGAGGAGCAGTTCTTC. V is TRBV15 and J is TRBJ2-1; D unresolved. The CDR3 totals 13 residues. Trimming took off 0 bases at V and 10 bases at J, with 10 bases between the two ends. The germline gives CDR1 LNHNV, CDR2 YYDKDF (reference sequence).